A single sample is the source of the 10 T cell receptor beta chains below, sequenced in a study of T cell repertoires in cytomegalovirus infection. Which antigens these TCRs recognize remains unknown. One entry per CDR3 protein, called by TCRdb with MiXCR from the reads. In the table there are fewer than 950,000 distinct CDR3 sequences, 32% of which are singletons. Here the sequenced sample was cultured CD8+ T cells from PBMCs, taken from culture after CMV antigen stimulation. The source of these receptors is a human donor in good health (CMV status not recorded). Some clones in this sample may be carry-over from other donors' samples.

The genes are TRBV27 and TRBJ2-1, with D perhaps matching TRBD1 or TRBD2 (6 bases each). CDR1 is MNHEY and CDR2 is SMNVEV in the germline V gene (reference sequence). Trimming shortened V by 8 bases and J by 10 bases, and 12 bases separated the two germline ends. The CDR3 extends over 11 amino acids. The CDR3, as DNA: TGTGCCAGCTTAGGGGGAGGAGAGCAGTTCTTC. Its protein is CASLGGGEQFF.

This rearrangement joins TRBV2 to TRBJ1-2; 11 bases match TRBD1. This CDR3 is built from 16 residues. Germline V gene sequence: CDR1 SNHLY, CDR2 FYNNEI. J lost 4 bases, V lost 11 bases, and 15 bases had no gene match. In nucleotides, the CDR3 is TGTGCCCGCCATCCGGGACAGGGGGTAATATCCTATGGCTACACCTTC. Amino acid sequence: CARHPGQGVISYGYTF.

The V call is TRBV6-5, the J call TRBJ1-1; D gene uncertain. Germline V lookup: CDR1 MNHEY, CDR2 SVGAGI. This CDR3 spans 17 amino acids. Between the trimmed V and J ends, which lost 6 bases and 0 bases, there was a span of 20 bases. CDR3 in amino acids: CASSNKGSSYLNTEAFF. CDR3 nucleotides: TGTGCCAGCAGCAACAAGGGAAGTAGCTACTTGAACACTGAAGCTTTCTTT.

The chain combines TRBV4-1 with TRBJ1-1; D unclear. The V end lost 0 bases, the J end lost 11 bases, and 16 bases lay between the germline ends. Germline V gene lookup returns CDR1 MGHRA and CDR2 YSYEKL. This CDR3 has 14 residues. The CDR3 DNA reads as TGCGCCAGCAGCCAAGATCTGGGCCCAATAGGGGCTTTCTTT. It codes for CASSQDLGPIGAFF.

The chain uses TRBV7-9 and TRBJ2-1; 11 bases line up with TRBD2. The CDR3 extends over 18 amino acids. Losses at the gene ends were 11 bases for V and 0 bases for J; bases not matched to a gene: 15. Germline CDR1 SEHNR, CDR2 FQNEAQ (reference sequence). The CDR3 DNA reads TGTGCCTTAGGGGTGACTAGCGGGGCCAGAAGCTCCTACAATGAGCAGTTCTTC. This sequence encodes CALGVTSGARSSYNEQFF.

The chain uses TRBV27 and TRBJ2-7; D may match TRBD1 or TRBD2 (5 bases each). Trimming cost V 3 bases and J 7 bases, with 10 bases left between them. This CDR3 contains 12 residues. Germline lookup yields CDR1 MNHEY and CDR2 SMNVEV (reference sequence). In DNA form, the CDR3 reads TGTGCCAGCAGTTTTTATGGGACGGAGCAGTACTTC. It encodes CASSFYGTEQYF.

This clonotype was picked up a small number of times. The chain links TRBV7-6 to TRBJ1-2; D uncertain. The germline V gene encodes CDR1 SGHVS and CDR2 FNYEAQ. The CDR3 has 15 residues. V shed 0 bases and J shed 0 bases, with 8 bases lying between them. The CDR3, as DNA: TGTGCCAGCAGCTTAGCGCTGGGATCTAACTATGGCTACACCTTC. It encodes CASSLALGSNYGYTF.

The table lists this clonotype with a few counts. CDR3 sequence reads: CASSIMGGTYNEQFF. CDR3 sequence (DNA): TGTGCCAGTAGTATAATGGGGGGGACCTACAATGAGCAGTTCTTC. The chain has TRBV19 and TRBJ2-1; 7 nucleotides line up with TRBD2. V lost 2 bases to trimming and J lost 2 bases; unmatched junction nucleotides: 3. Germline assignment: CDR1 LNHDA and CDR2 SQIVND (reference sequence). This CDR3 is built from 15 residues.

CDR3 DNA sequence: TGCGCCAGCAGCCAAGTTCACCCCGAACTACGGGCCTTCAATCAGCCCCAGCATTTT. Its protein is CASSQVHPELRAFNQPQHF. The chain combines TRBV4-1 with TRBJ1-5; D remains ambiguous. CDR1 and CDR2 (germline): MGHRA, YSYEKL. Trimming pared 1 base from V and 3 bases from J, leaving 22 bases between. This CDR3 spans 19 amino acids.

This chain links TRBV6-4 with TRBJ1-1; no firm D call. CDR3 length: 15 residues. Germline-derived CDR1 and CDR2 are MRHNA and SNTAGT. Trimming pared 6 bases from V and 6 bases from J, leaving 20 bases between. The chain's CDR3 is CASRPDFSRKAEAFF. The CDR3 DNA reads TGTGCCAGCAGACCGGACTTCTCGAGAAAGGCTGAAGCTTTCTTT.